This passage covers 22 T cell receptor beta chains from one sample sequenced in a study of CD8+ T cells in alopecia areata (dated by TCRdb to the late 2010s). Libraries came from the immunoSEQ multiplex PCR assay. RNA was extracted from all samples and reverse transcribed into cDNA as template for TCR sequencing. The table was pulled from immuneACCESS by TCRdb, which kept in-frame rearrangements only. Such tables lose some clones; where checked, under half of the loss comes from unresolved V genes, and the rest has no known cause. For this sample the table reports about 5,800 clones, with no clone seen just once. The top ten hold approximately 30% of the sample. In the paper's terms, the time point label means: mouse skin 6 weeks after grafting, around onset of hair loss. The material sequenced was skin, taken at week 6. These receptors were obtained from a C3H/HeJ mouse with alopecia areata. The haplotype of this strain at the MHC is H2-k.

Remarks on this clone: Gene names are the mouse ones. With the read ending 4 residues before the CDR3 end, the germline J gene is used to fill in that end. This chain joins TRBV13-2 and TRBJ2-7; 7 nucleotides agree with TRBD1. CDR1 and CDR2 (germline): NNHNN, SYGAGS (reference sequence). This CDR3 region has 14 residues. This CDR3 is CASGDEGQLYEQYF. CDR3 DNA, as far as it was read: TGTGCCAGCGGTGATGAGGGACAGTTGTAT.

In regard to this clone: Germline and genes: mouse. The read ends 4 residues shy of where the CDR3 ends; the end is completed using the germline J gene. The genes are TRBV13-2 and TRBJ2-5; TRBD2 agrees at 8 bases. The CDR3 covers 15 residues. Losses at the gene ends were 0 bases for V and 3 bases for J; bases not matched to a gene: 3. The germline V gene has CDR1 NNHNN and CDR2 SYGAGS (reference sequence). Incomplete CDR3 DNA: TGTGCCAGCGGTGATGAAACTGGGGGTCAAGAC. This translates into CASGDETGGQD. In full, the CDR3 reads CASGDETGGQDTQYF.

Details on this clone: Gene names are the mouse ones. The read terminates 4 residues before the CDR3 end, so the remaining end is supplied by the germline J gene. Other DNA sequences in this specimen translate into the identical CDR3. The chain joins TRBV19 to TRBJ1-2, with 7 bases lining up with TRBD1. The CDR3 is made up of 14 amino acids. J was trimmed by 2 bases and V by 2 bases; bases with no gene match: 3. CDR1 and CDR2 from the germline V gene are FNHDT and SITEND (reference sequence). CDR3 amino acids: CASSIDRVNSDYTF. CDR3 DNA (partial): TGTGCCAGCAGTATCGACAGGGTCAACTCC. Variable domain in full (rest from reference TRBV19 and TRBJ1-2): GGIITQTPKFLIGQEGQKLTLKCQQNFNHDTMYWYRQDSGKGLRLIYYSITENDLQKGDLSEGYDASREKKSSFSLTVTSAQKNEMAVFLCASSIDRVNSDYTFGSGTRLLVI.

This clone was picked up many times. Any gene name here is a mouse gene name. Read coverage stops 4 residues before the CDR3 terminus; the germline J gene supplies the remainder. The V and J genes are TRBV3 and TRBJ2-3; possibly TRBD1 for D (5 bases). Trimming cost V 4 bases and J 2 bases, with 7 bases left between them. The CDR3 covers 13 residues. CDR1 and CDR2 (germline): SNHLY, FYNGKV (reference sequence). CDR3 amino acids: CASSSTDAETLYF. Incomplete CDR3 DNA: TGTGCCAGCAGCTCGACAGATGCAGAA.

The table lists this clone with many counts. The listed genes are named as in mouse. The read comes to an end 4 residues before the CDR3 does, leaving the germline J gene to fill in the end. This chain joins TRBV19 and TRBJ2-5, with D possibly matching TRBD1 (5 bases). Deletions cut 6 bases from V and 1 base from J, with 9 bases between. The length of the CDR3 is 13 residues. The germline CDR1 and CDR2 sequences are FNHDT and SITEND (reference sequence). CDR3: CASTSGYQDTQYF. CDR3 bases read: TGTGCCAGCACCTCAGGGTACCAAGAC.

Turning to this clone: Genes and germline come from the mouse. The read terminates 4 residues ahead of where the CDR3 ends, so the germline J gene completes it. V usage is TRBV31 and J usage is TRBJ2-4, with D possibly matching TRBD2 (5 bases). This CDR3 has 13 amino acids. Germline V gene sequence: CDR1 GKSSPN, CDR2 SITVG. Trimming left V 1 base short and J 1 base short, with 6 bases between. Partial CDR3 DNA: TGTGCCTGGAGTCCCTGGGGTCAAAAC. Its translation is CAWSPWGQN. The whole CDR3 region reads CAWSPWGQNTLYF.

This clone came up a few times. Gene names follow the mouse nomenclature. Read data end 4 residues before the CDR3 end; the end is taken from the germline J gene. The chain carries TRBV13-1 and TRBJ2-3; TRBD2 matches 8 bases. CDR1 NSHNY and CDR2 SYGAGN come from the germline V gene. Unmatched junction bases numbered 0, after V lost 3 bases and J lost 0 bases. This CDR3 is 14 amino acids long. CDR3 DNA (partial): TGTGCCAGCAGTGGACTGGGGAGTGCAGAA. This encodes CASSGLGSAE. The whole CDR3 protein is CASSGLGSAETLYF.

This clone was observed at least ten times. Genes and germline come from the mouse. The DNA ends 4 residues before the CDR3 does, and the rest of the CDR3 is filled in from the germline J gene. V usage is TRBV12-2 and J usage is TRBJ1-2; the match to TRBD1 covers 8 bases. The CDR3 sequence is 16 residues long. Germline CDR1 SGHLS, CDR2 HYDKME. J was trimmed by 4 bases and V by 4 bases; bases with no gene match: 13. The CDR3 spells CASSRPGTGPSSDYTF. CDR3 bases read: TGTGCCAGCTCCCGGCCCGGGACAGGTCCAAGCTCC.

Concerning this clone: Gene names and germline refer to mouse. The sequenced CDR3 bases are TGTGCCAGCAGTCTGACAGGGGAC. Its protein is CASSLTGD. The full CDR3 sequence reads CASSLTGDTQYF. The chain employs TRBV24 and TRBJ2-5, with a weak D call TRBD1 (6 bases). The sequence runs out 4 residues before the end of the CDR3; the remainder is reconstructed from the germline J gene. This CDR3 has 12 residues. Germline V gene sequence: CDR1 KGHTA, CDR2 FRNEEI.

The table lists this clone with many counts. Gene names follow the mouse nomenclature. The read comes to an end 4 residues before the CDR3 does, leaving the germline J gene to fill in the end. The chain combines TRBV17 with TRBJ2-1; the match to TRBD2 covers 12 bases. The CDR3 contains 15 residues. CDR1 and CDR2 from the germline V gene are MNHDT and YYDKIL. Trimming took 6 bases from V and 4 from J; bases not matched to a gene: 4. The sequenced CDR3 bases are TGTGCTAGCAGAAGGGACTGGGGGGCTTATGCT. Protein: CASRRDWGAYA. The full CDR3 is CASRRDWGAYAEQFF.

About this clone: Mouse germline and gene names are used. The read ends 4 residues before the CDR3 terminus; that terminus is restored from the germline J gene. This chain uses TRBV12-1 with TRBJ1-2; tentative D call: TRBD1 (6 bases). Germline lookup yields CDR1 SGHSN and CDR2 HYEKVE. The CDR3 consists of 15 residues. Trimming removed 0 bases from V and 0 bases from J, with 10 bases in between. The CDR3 bases that were read are TGTGCCAGCTCTCTCCAAACAGGGACAAACTCC. Translating it yields CASSLQTGTNS. The CDR3 as a whole reads CASSLQTGTNSDYTF.

This clone occurred a few times. Each gene name is a mouse one. The DNA ends 4 residues before the CDR3 does, and the rest of the CDR3 is filled in from the germline J gene. The V call is TRBV16, the J call TRBJ2-5; TRBD2 matches 10 bases. Looked up from germline, CDR1 is SGHSA and CDR2 is FRNQAP. The CDR3 has 13 amino acids. The CDR3 protein is CASSLGLGDTQYF. The sequenced part of the CDR3 DNA is TGTGCAAGCAGCTTGGGACTGGGGGAC.

This clone was counted many times. Gene names follow the mouse nomenclature. The CDR3 end falls 4 residues outside the read, so it is completed with the germline J gene. The gene calls are TRBV19 and TRBJ2-5; TRBD1 aligns across 9 bases. The CDR3 has 14 amino acids. From germline, CDR1 is FNHDT and CDR2 SITEND (reference sequence). Partial CDR3 DNA: TGTGCCAGCAGTATGCCCGGGACAGGGGAC. It specifies CASSMPGTGD. The whole CDR3 reads CASSMPGTGDTQYF. Full variable domain (rest looked up from reference TRBV19 and TRBJ2-5): GGIITQTPKFLIGQEGQKLTLKCQQNFNHDTMYWYRQDSGKGLRLIYYSITENDLQKGDLSEGYDASREKKSSFSLTVTSAQKNEMAVFLCASSMPGTGDTQYFGPGTRLLVL.

This clone was seen more than once but under ten times. The genes are named according to mouse. The read gets to within 4 residues of the CDR3 end, and the germline J gene fills in the rest. The rearrangement uses TRBV16 and TRBJ2-4; tentatively, D is TRBD1 (5 bases). Germline loops: CDR1 SGHSA, CDR2 FRNQAP. V was clipped by 1 base and J by 3 bases, with 5 bases between them. This CDR3 comprises 13 residues. The CDR3 loop is CASSLGQQNTLYF. The covered CDR3 bases are TGTGCAAGCAGCTTAGGACAGCAAAAC.

Many counts were recorded for this clone. Genes and germline are mouse. The read comes to an end 4 residues before the CDR3 does, leaving the germline J gene to fill in the end. The gene calls are TRBV19 and TRBJ2-1, with 9 bases aligning to TRBD2. V dropped 2 bases and J dropped 1; count of bases not matched to a gene: 1. The CDR3 has 15 residues. The germline CDR1 and CDR2 sequences are FNHDT and SITEND (reference sequence). CDR3 sequence reads: CASSIGTGNYAEQFF. The CDR3 DNA, read in part, is TGTGCCAGCAGTATCGGGACTGGGAACTATGCT.

This clone was found many times. Gene names and germline refer to mouse. The CDR3 end is not reached by the read, which stops 4 residues before it; the germline J gene fills it in. The rearrangement links TRBV13-3 to TRBJ2-7; 11 bases align to TRBD1. This CDR3 region has 14 residues. The trim removed 5 bases at V and 3 bases at J, leaving 4 bases unmatched. Germline V CDR1 and CDR2: NNHDY, SYVADS. CDR3 DNA, as far as it was read: TGTGCCAGCAGCTCCGGGACAGGGGGCTAT. It encodes CASSSGTGGY. The complete CDR3 sequence is CASSSGTGGYEQYF.

In this sample, this clone is medium-sized. Any gene name here is a mouse gene name. The read is 4 residues too short to cover the CDR3 end, so that end is filled in from the germline J gene. This rearrangement joins TRBV13-2 to TRBJ2-5; D is undetermined. The ends were cut back, 5 bases at V and 0 bases at J, with 7 bases in the middle. CDR1 is NNHNN and CDR2 is SYGAGS in the germline V gene (reference sequence). This CDR3 is 13 amino acids long. This CDR3 reads CASGQLNQDTQYF. CDR3 DNA, as far as it was read: TGTGCCAGCGGACAGCTTAACCAAGAC.

Worth noting for this clone: Germline and genes: mouse. The observed sequence ends 3 residues before the CDR3 terminus, with the missing tail filled in from the germline J gene. The V call is TRBV31, the J call TRBJ1-6, with D tentatively TRBD1 (5 bases). TRBJ1-6 is marked as an open reading frame, function uncertain. This CDR3 comprises 14 residues. Per germline, CDR1 GKSSPN and CDR2 SITVG. Trimming shortened V by 0 bases and J by 3 bases, and 6 bases separated the two germline ends. CDR3: CAWSLDSYNSPLYF. The DNA read from the CDR3 is TGTGCCTGGAGTCTAGACAGCTATAATTCGCCC.

The sample holds many counts of this clone. The gene symbols are mouse symbols. The missing CDR3 end, 4 residues past where the read stops, is filled in from the germline J gene. This chain uses TRBV13-1 with TRBJ2-2; the match to TRBD1 covers 7 bases. The CDR3 runs 13 residues. Per the germline V gene, CDR1 is NSHNY and CDR2 is SYGAGN. The trim removed 5 bases at V and 2 bases at J, leaving 0 bases unmatched. The CDR3 loop reads CASRGQNTGQLYF. The sequenced part of the CDR3 DNA is TGTGCCAGCAGGGGACAGAACACCGGG.

In the case of this clone: All gene names here are mouse names. The sequence runs out 4 residues before the end of the CDR3; the remainder is reconstructed from the germline J gene. The rearrangement uses TRBV31 and TRBJ1-2; D might be TRBD1 (6 bases). V shed 3 bases and J shed 0 bases, with 11 bases lying between them. This CDR3 spans 14 amino acids. Germline values: CDR1 GKSSPN, CDR2 SITVG. The sequenced part of the CDR3 DNA is TGTGCCTGGAGCCGGGACACCGCAAACTCC. This translates into CAWSRDTANS. The complete CDR3 protein is CAWSRDTANSDYTF.

In this sample, this clone turned up many times. All gene names here are mouse names. Read sequence stops 4 residues before the CDR3 end, and the germline J gene provides the missing end. This rearrangement joins TRBV5 to TRBJ2-7, with 11 bases lining up with TRBD2. The CDR3 length is 14 residues. From germline, CDR1 is LGHNA and CDR2 YNLKQL (reference sequence). The covered CDR3 bases are TGTGCCAGCAGCCAAGGGGACTGGGGGAAT. It is translated as CASSQGDWGN. The full CDR3 is CASSQGDWGNEQYF.

Of note for this clone: The genes are named according to mouse. The read terminates 4 residues before the CDR3 end, so the remaining end is supplied by the germline J gene. V and J are TRBV31 and TRBJ2-7, with TRBD2 matching over 9 bases. There are 14 residues in the CDR3. V was clipped by 0 bases and J by 1 base; unmatched bases: 1. Germline CDR1 is GKSSPN and CDR2 is SITVG. The CDR3 loop is CAWSLLGGSYEQYF. The sequenced CDR3 bases are TGTGCCTGGAGTCTACTGGGGGGATCCTAT.